This note documents a single TCR beta chain sequence. The antigen remains undetermined. Sorting of unstimulated PBMCs yielded separate CD3+CD4+ and CD3+CD8+ fractions. This sample was taken from a study of T cell clones after liver transplantation. Findings and limits, study-wide: These preliminary findings come from unstandardized post-transplant sampling times. A larger donor-reactive than third-party decline suggested partial antigen-specific deletion.

The data were produced by immunoSEQ multiplex PCR, yet TCRdb's version contains in-frame clones alone and is incomplete. The data contain tens of thousands of clones, 65% to 75% of them singletons. The germline V gene encodes CDR1 MNHEY and CDR2 SMNVEV (reference sequence). Trimming took off 2 bases at V and 3 bases at J, with 10 bases between the two ends. The CDR3 runs 15 residues. This chain links TRBV27 with TRBJ2-2, with D possibly matching TRBD1 (6 bases). The specimen comprised CD4+ T cells from blood, sampled before liver transplant. This TCR was sampled from a human donor who received a liver transplant. CDR3 in amino acids: CASSLVQGDTGELFF. For the CDR3, the DNA is TGTGCCAGCAGTTTAGTACAGGGAGACACCGGGGAGCTGTTTTTT.